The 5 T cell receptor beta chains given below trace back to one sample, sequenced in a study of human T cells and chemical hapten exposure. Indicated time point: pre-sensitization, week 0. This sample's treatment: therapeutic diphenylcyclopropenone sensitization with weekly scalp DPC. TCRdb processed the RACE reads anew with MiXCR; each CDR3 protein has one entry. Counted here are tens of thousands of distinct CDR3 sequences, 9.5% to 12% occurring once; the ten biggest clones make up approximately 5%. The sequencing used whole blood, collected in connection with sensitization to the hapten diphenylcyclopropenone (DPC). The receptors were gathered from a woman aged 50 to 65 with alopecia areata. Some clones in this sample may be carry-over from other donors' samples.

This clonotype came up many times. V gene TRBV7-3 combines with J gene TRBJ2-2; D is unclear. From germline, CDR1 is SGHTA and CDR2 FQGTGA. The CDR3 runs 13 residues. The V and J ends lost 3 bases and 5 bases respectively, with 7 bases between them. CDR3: CASSFLGTGELFF. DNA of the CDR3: TGTGCCAGCAGCTTCTTGGGGACCGGGGAGCTGTTTTTT.

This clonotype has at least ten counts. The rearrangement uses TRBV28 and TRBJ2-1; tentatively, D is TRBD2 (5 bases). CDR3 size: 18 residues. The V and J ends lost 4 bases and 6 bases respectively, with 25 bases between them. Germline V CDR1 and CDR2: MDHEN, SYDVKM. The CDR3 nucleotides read TGTGCCAGCAGTTCCCCAAAACAGTGGGGATTGAGGGTCAATGAGCAGTTCTTC. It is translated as CASSSPKQWGLRVNEQFF.

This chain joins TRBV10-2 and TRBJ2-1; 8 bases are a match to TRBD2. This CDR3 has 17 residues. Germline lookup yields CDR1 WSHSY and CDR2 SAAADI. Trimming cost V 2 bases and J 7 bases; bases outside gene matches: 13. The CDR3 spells CASSERTAGVVLNEQFF. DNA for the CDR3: TGCGCCAGCAGTGAGCGGACAGCGGGAGTTGTTTTAAATGAGCAGTTCTTC.

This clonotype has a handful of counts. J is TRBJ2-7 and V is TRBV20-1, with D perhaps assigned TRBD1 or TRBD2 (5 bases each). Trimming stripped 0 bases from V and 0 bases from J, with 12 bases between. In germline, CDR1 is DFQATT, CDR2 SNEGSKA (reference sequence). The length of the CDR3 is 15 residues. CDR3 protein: CSARDPGQFSYEQYF. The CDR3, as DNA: TGCAGTGCTAGAGATCCGGGGCAGTTCTCCTACGAGCAGTACTTC.

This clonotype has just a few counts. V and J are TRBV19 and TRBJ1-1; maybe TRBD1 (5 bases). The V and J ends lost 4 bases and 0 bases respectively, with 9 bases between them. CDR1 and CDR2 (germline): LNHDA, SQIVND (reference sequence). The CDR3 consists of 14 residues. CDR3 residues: CASSTPGLNTEAFF. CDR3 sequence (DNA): TGTGCCAGTAGTACCCCGGGACTGAACACTGAAGCTTTCTTT.